Given below is one TCR beta chain in context. Its target is unknown. Germline V CDR1 and CDR2: SGHRS, YFSETQ. This CDR3 comprises 14 residues. Trimming pared 4 bases from V and 1 base from J, leaving 12 bases between. TCRdb independently ran MiXCR on the 5' RACE reads; one entry per CDR3 protein. The sample lists about 160,000 distinct CDR3 sequences, roughly 18% occurring once. This sample was included in a study of CD8 T cells in ankylosing spondylitis. Findings of the study overall: In synovial fluid and blood from reactive arthritis, some motif variants were previously reported. Reported data indicate significant enrichment of disease-linked clones within matched ankylosing spondylitis synovial fluid. Apparently characteristic of ankylosing spondylitis blood was a TCR beta motif (eight highly homologous variants).

This TCR was recovered from a male donor with ankylosing spondylitis or in good health (not recorded which). Sequences were obtained from blood, either unsorted or a sorted T cell fraction (not recorded which). The gene calls are TRBV5-1 and TRBJ2-7; D unclear. DNA of the CDR3: TGCGCCAGCAGCGAGAGCGCTCCTTCCTACGAGCAGTACTTC. It yields the protein CASSESAPSYEQYF.